The clone carrying this T cell receptor beta chain was seen a single time. The junction shows a germline mismatch at one end, possibly a read error. This table comes from immunoSEQ multiplex PCR, and its TCRdb copy is limited to in-frame clones, with some not included. The data contain some 1,400,000 clones, roughly 96% of them singletons. This entry is derived from a study of shared clonotypes between healthy human individuals. Germline V gene lookup returns CDR1 SSHAT and CDR2 FNYEAQ (reference sequence). The CDR3 totals 14 residues. Donors, without exception, were Caucasian adults residing in Nashville, Tennessee.

The rearrangement joins TRBV7-7 to TRBJ2-5; D may be TRBD1 or TRBD2 (5 bases each). The sequence was obtained from a man aged 25 to 40 in good health. Sequenced: naive CD4+ T cells sorted from blood. The subset was: CD45RA+ positively selected. The DNA of the CDR3 is TGTGCTAGCAGCTTAGCGAGGGGTTCGGAGACCCAGTACTTC. The encoded protein is CASSLARGSETQYF.